These T cell receptor beta chains were read from a single sample in a study of blood T cell repertoires in COVID-19. Sequenced by immunoSEQ multiplex PCR; TCRdb stores in-frame clones only, minus some. The sample lists some 88,000 clones, about 89% seen once, with about 1.8% in the top ten. Sequenced: peripheral blood. Receptors originate from a human donor with active COVID-19. The donor label of this sample is uncertain. The CDR3 runs from the conserved cysteine through the conserved F or W. A D gene is named only where the DNA matches it firmly. Size is stated for part of the rows, as once, few or many counts, or as a class when the clone is expanded.

d_gene: -
abundance: -
v_gene: TRBV5-4
j_gene: TRBJ1-3
CDR3aa: CASSIIGGNTIYF
CDR3nt: TGTGCCAGCAGTATCATCGGTGGAAACACCATATATTTT

d_gene: -
abundance: -
v_gene: TRBV27
j_gene: TRBJ2-5
CDR3aa: CASGTGQETQYF
CDR3nt: TGTGCCAGCGGAACAGGGCAAGAGACCCAGTACTTC

d_gene: TRBD2
abundance: -
v_gene: TRBV5-1
j_gene: TRBJ2-2
CDR3aa: CASSLWSSGAREADTGELFF
CDR3nt: TGCGCCAGCAGCTTGTGGTCTAGCGGGGCTAGAGAGGCAGACACCGGGGAGCTGTTTTTT

d_gene: -
abundance: -
v_gene: TRBV5-4
j_gene: TRBJ2-2
CDR3aa: CASSLPGHRGTGELFF
CDR3nt: TGTGCCAGCAGCTTACCGGGACATAGAGGAACCGGGGAGCTGTTTTTT

d_gene: TRBD1
abundance: -
v_gene: TRBV6-5
j_gene: TRBJ1-6
CDR3aa: CASRTGQNSPLHF
CDR3nt: TGTGCCAGTCGGACAGGACAGAATTCACCCCTCCACTTT

d_gene: -
abundance: -
v_gene: TRBV10-1
j_gene: TRBJ2-2
CDR3aa: CASSRDTSGELFF
CDR3nt: TGCGCCAGCAGCCGGGACACTTCCGGGGAGCTGTTTTTT

d_gene: -
abundance: -
v_gene: TRBV3-1/TRBV3-2
j_gene: TRBJ1-2
CDR3aa: CASSQVGAGYGYTF
CDR3nt: TGTGCCAGCAGCCAAGTTGGGGCTGGCTATGGCTACACCTTC

d_gene: TRBD1
abundance: -
v_gene: TRBV24-1
j_gene: TRBJ2-7
CDR3aa: CATSPGQGANEQYF
CDR3nt: TGTGCCACCAGTCCGGGACAGGGGGCCAACGAGCAGTACTTC

d_gene: TRBD1
abundance: -
v_gene: TRBV2
j_gene: TRBJ1-2
CDR3aa: CASSEALWTGGASSYGYTF
CDR3nt: TGTGCCAGCAGTGAAGCGCTTTGGACAGGGGGCGCATCAAGCTATGGCTACACCTTC

d_gene: TRBD1
abundance: -
v_gene: TRBV3-1/TRBV3-2
j_gene: TRBJ1-4
CDR3aa: CASSPDRGNEKLFF
CDR3nt: TGTGCCAGCAGCCCGGACAGGGGAAATGAAAAACTGTTTTTT

d_gene: TRBD1
abundance: -
v_gene: TRBV5-6
j_gene: TRBJ2-7
CDR3aa: CASRPDRGYEQYF
CDR3nt: TGTGCCAGCCGTCCGGACAGGGGCTACGAGCAGTACTTC

d_gene: TRBD1
abundance: -
v_gene: TRBV19
j_gene: TRBJ1-5
CDR3aa: CASSPGQGNQPQHF
CDR3nt: TGTGCCAGTAGCCCGGGACAGGGCAATCAGCCCCAGCATTTT

d_gene: TRBD1
abundance: -
v_gene: TRBV7-9
j_gene: TRBJ2-2
CDR3aa: CASSLVKQGLRLFF
CDR3nt: TGTGCCAGCAGCTTAGTCAAACAGGGGCTGAGGCTGTTTTTT

d_gene: -
abundance: -
v_gene: TRBV28
j_gene: TRBJ1-3
CDR3aa: CASSLQGIGSGNTIYF
CDR3nt: TGTGCCAGCAGTTTACAGGGAATAGGCTCTGGAAACACCATATATTTT

d_gene: -
abundance: -
v_gene: TRBV24-1
j_gene: TRBJ2-7
CDR3aa: CATSDLPGTRCSYEQYF
CDR3nt: TGTGCCACCAGTGATTTGCCCGGGACACGTTGCTCCTACGAGCAGTACTTC

d_gene: -
abundance: -
v_gene: TRBV7-9
j_gene: TRBJ2-5
CDR3aa: CASSPVDTQYF
CDR3nt: TGTGCCAGCAGCCCGGTCGATACCCAGTACTTC

d_gene: TRBD1
abundance: -
v_gene: TRBV24-1
j_gene: TRBJ2-3
CDR3aa: CATSDRTGGTDTQYF
CDR3nt: TGTGCCACCAGTGATCGGACAGGGGGCACAGATACGCAGTATTTT

d_gene: -
abundance: -
v_gene: TRBV7-9
j_gene: TRBJ1-4
CDR3aa: CASSPRVEQGEEKLFF
CDR3nt: TGTGCCAGCAGCCCCCGAGTCGAACAGGGTGAGGAAAAACTGTTTTTT

d_gene: -
abundance: -
v_gene: TRBV7-2
j_gene: TRBJ2-2
CDR3aa: CASSLFGQSNTGELFF
CDR3nt: TGTGCCAGCAGCTTATTTGGGCAGTCTAACACCGGGGAGCTGTTTTTT

d_gene: TRBD1
abundance: -
v_gene: TRBV5-6
j_gene: TRBJ2-7
CDR3aa: CASSYRDRGYEQYF
CDR3nt: TGTGCCAGCAGCTACCGGGACAGGGGCTACGAGCAGTACTTC

d_gene: -
abundance: few
v_gene: TRBV10-3
j_gene: TRBJ1-2
CDR3aa: CASSGNRATDGYTF
CDR3nt: TGTGCCTCCTCCGGGAACAGGGCTACCGATGGCTACACCTTC

d_gene: -
abundance: -
v_gene: TRBV12-5
j_gene: TRBJ2-7
CDR3aa: CASGLVLTDQDYEQYF
CDR3nt: TGTGCTAGTGGTTTGGTATTGACAGACCAAGATTACGAGCAGTACTTC

d_gene: -
abundance: -
v_gene: TRBV11-2
j_gene: TRBJ2-5
CDR3aa: CASSSSDTTEETQYF
CDR3nt: TGTGCCAGCAGCTCCTCGGACACTACGGAGGAGACCCAGTACTTC

d_gene: -
abundance: -
v_gene: TRBV27
j_gene: TRBJ1-6
CDR3aa: CASSFRNNSPLHF
CDR3nt: TGTGCCAGCAGTTTCAGAAATAATTCACCCCTCCACTTT

d_gene: TRBD2
abundance: -
v_gene: TRBV5-1
j_gene: TRBJ2-1
CDR3aa: CASSLYSRGGRDEQFF
CDR3nt: TGCGCCAGCAGCTTATACTCGCGGGGGGGCCGGGATGAGCAGTTCTTC

d_gene: -
abundance: -
v_gene: TRBV28
j_gene: TRBJ1-5
CDR3aa: CASSFFSGNQPQHF
CDR3nt: TGTGCCAGCAGTTTTTTCTCAGGAAATCAGCCCCAGCATTTT

d_gene: -
abundance: -
v_gene: TRBV19
j_gene: TRBJ2-7
CDR3aa: CASSITVGYEQYF
CDR3nt: TGTGCCAGTAGTATCACAGTGGGCTACGAGCAGTACTTC

d_gene: -
abundance: once
v_gene: TRBV19
j_gene: TRBJ1-1
CDR3aa: CASSIQGSNTEAFF
CDR3nt: TGTGCCAGTAGTATCCAGGGCTCGAACACTGAAGCTTTCTTT

d_gene: TRBD1
abundance: -
v_gene: TRBV28
j_gene: TRBJ1-1
CDR3aa: CASTGGTVYTEAFF
CDR3nt: TGTGCCAGCACCGGAGGGACAGTGTACACTGAAGCTTTCTTT

d_gene: -
abundance: -
v_gene: TRBV5-4
j_gene: TRBJ1-3
CDR3aa: CASSLGELGNTIYF
CDR3nt: TGTGCCAGCAGCTTGGGGGAGCTTGGAAACACCATATATTTT